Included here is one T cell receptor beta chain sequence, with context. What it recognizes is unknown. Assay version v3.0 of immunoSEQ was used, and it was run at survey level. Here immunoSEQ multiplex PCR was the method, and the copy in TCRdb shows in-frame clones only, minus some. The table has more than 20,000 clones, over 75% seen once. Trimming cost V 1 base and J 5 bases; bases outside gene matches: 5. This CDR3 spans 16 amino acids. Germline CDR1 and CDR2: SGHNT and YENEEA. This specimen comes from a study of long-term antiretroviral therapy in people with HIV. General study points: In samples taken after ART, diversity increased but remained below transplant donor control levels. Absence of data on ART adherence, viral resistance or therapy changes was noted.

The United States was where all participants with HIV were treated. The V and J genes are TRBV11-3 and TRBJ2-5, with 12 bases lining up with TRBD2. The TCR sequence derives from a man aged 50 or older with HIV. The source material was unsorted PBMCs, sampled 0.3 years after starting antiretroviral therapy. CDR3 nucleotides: TGTGCCAGCAGCTTAGGACTAGCGGGAGTCGGTGAGACCCAGTACTTC. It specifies CASSLGLAGVGETQYF.